This is a list of T cell receptor beta chains from one sample in a study of T cells in Graves' hyperthyroidism and ophthalmopathy. Using its own MiXCR run on the multiplex PCR reads, TCRdb lists one record per CDR3 protein. The repertoire holds roughly 280,000 distinct CDR3 sequences, about 20% seen once, with around 62% in the top ten. The sample taken for sequencing was blood. All receptors derive from a man aged 30 to 39 with Graves' ophthalmopathy. The CDR3 runs from the conserved cysteine through the conserved F or W. Where a row states a size, it is once, few, many or the class of an expanded clone; other rows omit it.

size	V	J	CDR3
NA	TRBV30	TRBJ1-2	CAWSPPGWSINYGYTF
many	TRBV2	TRBJ1-1	CASREWGSGMNTEAFF
many	TRBV10-3	TRBJ1-5	CAISGRWGLNQPQHF
NA	TRBV5-1	TRBJ2-2	CASTKGLAGDTGELFF
few	TRBV9	TRBJ2-2	CASSVGPLAGRSNTGELFF
many	TRBV28	TRBJ2-7	CASSSGTEQYF
NA	TRBV2	TRBJ1-2	CASSEKSPDGYTF
NA	TRBV28	TRBJ2-1	CASSFGGISSNEQFF
few	TRBV6-9	TRBJ2-1	CASSYGGTSYNEQFF
NA	TRBV27	TRBJ1-1	CTSSYNRANTEAFF
few	TRBV6-2/TRBV6-3	TRBJ1-1	CASSSIHRATEAFF
many	TRBV12-3/TRBV12-4	TRBJ1-2	CASSLAGGGYGYTF
many	TRBV20-1	TRBJ2-5	CSAQGWDETQYF
few	TRBV20-1	TRBJ2-1	CSARDPTSGRAGNEQFF
NA	TRBV19	TRBJ2-7	CASISRDRDEQYF